This T cell receptor beta chain was documented in a study of shared clonotypes between healthy human individuals. Notes on the study in general: Clonotypes shared by all four donors outscored non-shared clonotypes in generation probability. Of the naive CD4 clonotypes, around 5% were shared across a handful of donors.

As for this clone: Antigen: not known.

The naive CD8 population came from CD45RO-negative cells selected for CCR7, without terminally differentiated effector memory CD45RA+ cells. Germline loops: CDR1 LGHNA, CDR2 YNFKEQ. V was shortened by 0 bases and J by 5 bases, with 11 bases between the two germline ends. The CDR3 contains 14 residues. Sorted-subset replicate PCRs used about 200 ng DNA, approximately 30,000 T cell genomes. TCRdb keeps only in-frame clones here, not all; method: immunoSEQ multiplex PCR. The sample records around 600,000 clones, roughly 95% being singletons. Sequencing was carried out using naive CD8+ T cells sorted from blood. The clonotype was recovered from a woman aged 25 to 39 in good health. The chain couples TRBV4-2 to TRBJ2-7; maybe TRBD2 (5 bases). The CDR3 loop is CASSQDHGVDEQYF. The CDR3 bases are TGTGCCAGCAGCCAAGATCACGGGGTCGACGAGCAGTACTTC.